This T cell receptor (beta chain) appears in the sequencing data of a study of CD8 T cells in ankylosing spondylitis. CDR1 and CDR2 from the germline V gene are LNHNV and YYDKDF (reference sequence). With V trimmed by 4 bases and J by 6 bases, 12 bases remained unmatched. This CDR3 is 15 amino acids long. Study-wide findings and caveats: Reported data indicate significant enrichment of disease-linked clones within matched ankylosing spondylitis synovial fluid. What seemed typical of ankylosing spondylitis blood was a TCR beta motif built from eight highly homologous variants. Both synovial fluid and blood in reactive arthritis had previously been reported to carry some motif variants.

By quantitative 5'-RACE with molecular barcodes, the TCR beta libraries were made. TCRdb re-called the 5' RACE reads with MiXCR, one entry per CDR3 protein. The data contain 200,000 to 300,000 distinct CDR3 sequences, around 9.1% of them singletons. This clonotype showed up many times. As yet, its antigen is unknown. Material for sequencing was blood, either unsorted or a sorted T cell fraction (not recorded which). The TCR sequence derives from a male donor with ankylosing spondylitis or in good health (not recorded which). This rearrangement joins TRBV15 to TRBJ2-7; 7 nucleotides line up with TRBD1. Here the CDR3 reads CATSIRDSTWGEQYF. DNA of the CDR3: TGTGCCACCAGCATCCGGGACAGCACCTGGGGCGAGCAGTACTTC.